This paragraph reports one T cell receptor beta chain. Original processing methods: Reference gene primers were amplified, and this amplification served to estimate nucleated cell counts. The protocol was immunoSEQ multiplex PCR, while the TCRdb copy is restricted to in-frame clones and leaves out a portion. V and J calls plus clone size are reproduced from that table; the DNA served to infer D and trimming. The sample consists of hundreds of thousands of clones, 80% to 90% of them appearing once. The source of the sample is a study of blood T cell repertoires in COVID-19. Study-wide context: Specimens from acute and convalescent COVID-19 originated in the United States, Italy and Spain.

Seattle researchers signed up patients amid active infection and tracked them longitudinally. CDR3 length equals 14 residues. V lost 3 bases and J 3 bases, leaving 12 bases between the germline ends. Germline lookup yields CDR1 KGHSH and CDR2 LQKENI. The J gene is TRBJ2-7, the V gene TRBV18, with D maybe TRBD1 (6 bases). The sample was peripheral blood. The sequence was obtained from a man aged 18 to 30 with COVID-19, enrolled during active disease. CDR3 amino acids: CASSPRQADYEQYF. The CDR3, as DNA: TGTGCCAGCTCACCTCGACAGGCCGACTACGAGCAGTACTTC.